A selection of T cell receptor beta chains follows, all from one sample in a study of shared clonotypes between healthy human individuals. The data were produced by immunoSEQ multiplex PCR, yet TCRdb's version contains in-frame clones alone and is incomplete. The sample contains over a million clones, roughly 70% of which appear only once. The sample taken for sequencing was memory CD4+ T cells sorted from blood. Source of these receptors: a man younger than 35 in good health. Both conserved end residues are trimmed from each CDR3.

cdr3_aa: AHPTGLAGTDTQY
j_call: TRBJ2-3
v_call: TRBV30

cdr3_aa: ASSLEGLAGSNEQF
j_call: TRBJ2-1
v_call: TRBV11-3

cdr3_aa: ASSPQGIPSEAF
j_call: TRBJ1-1
v_call: TRBV7-9

cdr3_aa: SVVRTGELF
j_call: TRBJ2-2
v_call: TRBV29-1

cdr3_aa: AISESTGQMNTEAF
j_call: TRBJ1-1
v_call: TRBV10-3

cdr3_aa: ASSQEPNTGELF
j_call: TRBJ2-2
v_call: TRBV4-3

cdr3_aa: ASSLGGENYGYT
j_call: TRBJ1-2
v_call: TRBV7-3

cdr3_aa: ASGLSPVGDTQY
j_call: TRBJ2-3
v_call: TRBV12-5

cdr3_aa: ASSHAAGDTQY
j_call: TRBJ2-3
v_call: TRBV14

cdr3_aa: ASSNQGRSYEQY
j_call: TRBJ2-7
v_call: TRBV28

cdr3_aa: ASSQVTGNEQF
j_call: TRBJ2-1
v_call: TRBV4-2

cdr3_aa: ASGLDRVQAQH
j_call: TRBJ1-5
v_call: TRBV12-5

cdr3_aa: ASSFSGTSSGANVLT
j_call: TRBJ2-6
v_call: TRBV5-6

cdr3_aa: ASSVSSRTPGELF
j_call: TRBJ2-2
v_call: TRBV9

cdr3_aa: ASSPRSSGPEAF
j_call: TRBJ1-1
v_call: TRBV9

cdr3_aa: ATSRQVSDVLT
j_call: TRBJ2-6
v_call: TRBV15

cdr3_aa: AWSRQEFGQPQH
j_call: TRBJ1-5
v_call: TRBV30

cdr3_aa: AISTCQPQH
j_call: TRBJ1-5
v_call: TRBV10-3

cdr3_aa: ASSLDGQEKTQY
j_call: TRBJ2-5
v_call: TRBV5-4

cdr3_aa: ASSLARDRGNQPQH
j_call: TRBJ1-5
v_call: TRBV7-8

cdr3_aa: AWSVGGGRPYNEQF
j_call: TRBJ2-1
v_call: TRBV30

cdr3_aa: ASSVAPYADYGYT
j_call: TRBJ1-2
v_call: TRBV9

cdr3_aa: ASSKRTPNTEAF
j_call: TRBJ1-1
v_call: TRBV21-1

cdr3_aa: ASSLGGRGSYEQY
j_call: TRBJ2-7
v_call: TRBV11-2

cdr3_aa: ASSQVRGKGNTEAF
j_call: TRBJ1-1
v_call: TRBV14

cdr3_aa: ASSLGRGGSSYEQY
j_call: TRBJ2-7
v_call: TRBV7-9

cdr3_aa: ASSLARSVNEQF
j_call: TRBJ2-1
v_call: TRBV7-2

cdr3_aa: ASSPTTSHEQY
j_call: TRBJ2-7
v_call: TRBV18

cdr3_aa: ASSPDRVTEAF
j_call: TRBJ1-1
v_call: TRBV18

cdr3_aa: ASSGTGGTYEQY
j_call: TRBJ2-7
v_call: TRBV19

cdr3_aa: ASSPLAGGRRGTDTQY
j_call: TRBJ2-3
v_call: TRBV11-2

cdr3_aa: ASRQGPDEQF
j_call: TRBJ2-1
v_call: TRBV19

cdr3_aa: ASSILAEKYNEQF
j_call: TRBJ2-1
v_call: TRBV5-6

cdr3_aa: ASSEHYYEQY
j_call: TRBJ2-7
v_call: TRBV10-2

cdr3_aa: ASSLYGGPGSPLH
j_call: TRBJ1-6
v_call: TRBV28

cdr3_aa: ASSGTGPLGEQY
j_call: TRBJ2-7
v_call: TRBV6-5

cdr3_aa: AISERTSGSVEQF
j_call: TRBJ2-1
v_call: TRBV10-3

cdr3_aa: ASREQGRPFYSPLH
j_call: TRBJ1-6
v_call: TRBV6-1

cdr3_aa: ASTPSGGTGNTIY
j_call: TRBJ1-3
v_call: TRBV6-5

cdr3_aa: ASKNREKLF
j_call: TRBJ1-4
v_call: TRBV6-5

cdr3_aa: ASSPNTETQY
j_call: TRBJ2-5
v_call: TRBV7-2

cdr3_aa: ASSPRQGREKLF
j_call: TRBJ1-4
v_call: TRBV18